A single T cell receptor (beta chain) is shown here with its context. There is no known antigen for this receptor. The sample holds no much larger clone one base away, and base qualities are not on file. The library was produced with the immunoSEQ multiplex PCR assay. A mixture of 60 forward primers for TCR Vbeta segments and 13 reverse primers for TCR Jbeta segments was used in the multiplex PCR. The CDR3 region of rearranged TCR beta genes was amplified from genomic DNA by a multiplex PCR assay. The amplified TCR beta libraries were sequenced on the Illumina HiSeq System as 87-base-pair reads. Under the source paper's analysis protocol: A later analysis tallied tens of millions of unique TCR beta chains across the 666 repertoires, and roughly 11 million of those chains were shared by two or more donors. Raw reads were error-corrected and collapsed into unique sequences with a nearest-neighbor algorithm that merged closely related sequences to remove PCR and sequencing errors. CDR3 sequences were aligned to IMGT reference sequences to assign V, D and J gene segments. For a sequence to be retained, at least a six-nucleotide match to both a V gene segment and a J gene segment was required. Rearrangements were called productive when the CDR3 lacked stop codons and stayed in frame with V and J; all others were non-productive. Following IMGT convention, CDR3 was defined as the stretch from the second conserved V-encoded cysteine to the conserved J-encoded phenylalanine. Sequences without an unambiguous match to a single V gene segment were excluded from the earlier analysis of almost 600 of the donors. In an earlier analysis of some 590 of the donors, V segments were called functional above 56.7% productive rearrangements and were called segregating when the between-donor standard deviation exceeded 5%. A statistical classification framework was built for diagnosing cytomegalovirus status from the catalog of TCR beta chain sequences. In a later analysis, V and J genes were assigned by comparing TCR nucleotide sequences against IMGT/GENE-DB human TR gene sequences. In a later analysis, CDR3 sequences and most-parsimonious VDJ recombination scenarios were assigned using the TCRdist pipeline. In a later analysis, every TCR beta chain was defined by the combination of its CDR3 amino acid sequence and its V-gene family, and reads without a unique V-gene family were dropped. A later analysis removed several hundred highly shared, low-generation-probability nucleotide sequences to deal with suspected cross-contamination and a sequencing artifact. A later analysis calculated a clonal expansion index for each public chain from normalized within-repertoire ranks of inferred template counts. Generation probabilities in a later analysis came from a VDJ recombination model fitted to out-of-frame rearrangements, and those results were checked against IGoR. In a later analysis, TCR-TCR, TCR-HLA and TCR-CMV co-occurrence was scored with hypergeometric tests, and a repertoire-size bias correction was applied to TCR pairs. A later analysis estimated false discovery rates by permuting HLA or CMV assignments 20 times. A later analysis grouped co-occurring TCRs with DBSCAN, adding TCRdist sequence similarity when clustering within HLA-allele-positive subsets. For co-occurrence clustering, repertoires with fewer than 30,000 or more than 120,000 public chains were excluded, along with five repertoires with anomalous nucleotide sharing. TCRdb took over this immuneACCESS table, retaining in-frame rearrangements with V and J assigned. Such tables are incomplete; in checked studies, under half of the missing clones stem from an unresolved V gene, and the remainder is unexplained. That table gives V, J and clone size, and the DNA gave D and trimming. This sample holds about 180,000 clones; 77% were observed only once. More than 3% of the sample is taken by the ten largest.

The data are from a study of cytomegalovirus exposure and HLA in healthy donors (dated by TCRdb to about 2017). At the level of the whole study: An earlier analysis of roughly 610 of the donors reported about 260 Gb of sequence data and around 100 million unique TCR beta sequences obtained from about 200 million T cells. Approximately 300 gigabases of sequencing data and around 85 million unique TCR sequences made up an early release that covered several hundred HLA-typed donors. The genetic ancestry cluster associated with self-reported Caucasian donors included approximately 85% of the roughly 380 genotyped donors. The aim of the study was to test whether cataloging public T cell receptors could identify signatures of past pathogen exposure. The study used immunosequencing to profile the T cell repertoires of approximately 630 subjects and linked those repertoires to cytomegalovirus serostatus. In addition to the first cohort of approximately 670 subjects, a separate validation cohort of some 120 different subjects was used. To predict cytomegalovirus infection status, the study brought together high-throughput TCR immunosequencing, statistical association of individual TCRs with disease status, and machine learning. A later analysis re-analyzed previously published TCR beta repertoires from about 600 donors and added high-resolution HLA genotyping to study TCR occurrence patterns. Rather than using new phenotypic data, the later analysis identified candidate immune exposures from TCR beta sequences and from how often those sequences occurred across donors. To decide whether each TCR beta V gene segment behaved as functional or pseudogenic, an earlier analysis of fewer than 750 of the donors relied on high-throughput TCR beta sequencing. Donor age, sex, ethnicity and CMV serostatus were compiled alongside the repertoire data. In a later genetic analysis, genome-wide SNP genotypes for about 65% of the 666 donors were used, and that subset was treated as a discovery cohort. Every discovery cohort repertoire had been produced on one sequencing platform. Class I and class II HLA loci were covered by the typing at four-digit resolution. The number of typed donors differed by locus: about 629-630 for A, B, C, DRB1 and DQB1; approximately 530 for DQA1; approximately 600 for DPA1; and around 450 for DPB1. Roughly five DR-DQ haplotypes were handled as single units for association and clustering, since linkage in the cohort was strong. Among over 350 genotyped donors of the cohort, an average of approximately 250,000 unique TCR beta nucleotide sequences were sequenced per donor, roughly 18% of them non-productive.

The cohort was made up of 500 to 850 healthy bone marrow donors. At the time of sampling, all cohort members were nominally healthy, though unrecorded immune exposures were likely present. The donor was CMV seropositive and belonged to the group of 270 or so seropositive cohort members. A peripheral blood sample was collected from each donor, and TCR beta sequencing was performed on peripheral blood mononuclear cells. Genomic DNA was extracted from the blood cell samples with the Qiagen DNeasy Blood Extraction Kit. Taken from cysteine to phenylalanine, the CDR3 has 16 residues. Just CDR3 DNA is preserved here, 48 bases in frame from base 1. Trimmed from V: 1 base; trimmed from J: 4 bases; junction bases lacking a gene match: 4. From the germline V gene, CDR1 is SGHTA and CDR2 is FQGNSA. Broad study findings and their caveats: A later analysis associated about 16,000 TCR beta sequences with specific HLA alleles at a false discovery rate of 0.05. According to a later analysis, parvovirus B19, influenza, CMV and Epstein-Barr virus appeared linked to several top co-occurrence clusters. Presence/absence analyses assumed roughly uniform sequencing depth across donors, an assumption that may not hold. A further reported finding was that TCR beta sequences accurately predicted the HLA-A and HLA-B alleles for most subjects in the first cohort. In vitro tests confirmed that three of the cytomegalovirus-associated TCR beta chains recognize cytomegalovirus antigens. The earlier analysis of almost 600 of the donors excluded roughly 16 rarely observed V segments, including chromosome 9 orphons, because counts were too low. A later analysis found that most CMV-associated TCR beta chains appeared HLA-restricted, with HLA associations seemingly driven largely by CMV exposure. In an earlier analysis of about 600 of the donors, most TCR beta V segments appeared in productive rearrangements about 87% or about 30% of the time, broadly matching IMGT annotations. The study listed 150 to 200 TCR beta chains as associated with cytomegalovirus. The authors suggested that the approach could potentially be generalized to other disease states and immunological phenotypes. Correlated functional status among segregating V segments might be attributable to linkage disequilibrium, but an unknown experimental factor could not be ruled out. The classifier was reported to diagnose cytomegalovirus status with high specificity and sensitivity in both the original and validation cohorts. Immune exposure information for the cohort was limited to CMV serostatus. In a later analysis, HLA-associated TCR beta chains were found to be more clonally expanded and to have lower generation probabilities than equally common non-associated chains. The 87-base-pair reads could not distinguish some IMGT-functional V segments, including TRBV6-2 and TRBV6-3, so those segments were excluded. Most TCR sequences were seen in very few donors, while some public TCRs were found in many individuals. Strong co-occurrence of HLA alleles, especially DR and DQ, made assigning TCR associations to individual alleles difficult. In a later analysis, TCR association rates were found to vary across HLA loci, with the most associated TCRs seen for DRB1 alleles and the fewest for HLA-C alleles. HLA typing was unavailable for some donors at each locus, so association tests used only the typed subset. The sequencing pipeline was judged likely to have produced a cluster of highly shared sequence variants as a technical artifact. A later genetic analysis associated a missense DCLRE1C variant with V-gene and J-gene trimming of TCR beta chains, and an independent cohort replicated the association. The cohort was sequenced for TCR beta chains only, and without alpha or paired-chain data the features that could be detected were limited. A later genetic analysis reported fewer N-insertions in productive TCRs among donors in an Asian-associated ancestry cluster than the roughly 700-donor mean.

This clonotype originated in a woman in her sixties or seventies in good health and CMV-seropositive. The sample taken for sequencing was PBMCs. The receptor chain draws on TRBV7-2 and TRBJ2-1, with 10 bases in between that match TRBD2. CDR3 loop: CASSLGSSGGYNEQFF. The DNA reads as follows: TGTGCCAGCAGCTTAGGGAGTAGCGGGGGGTACAATGAGCAGTTCTTC.